Presented here are 9 T cell receptor beta chains from one specimen sequenced in a study of T-cell reconstitution after alpha-beta-depleted transplantation in children. Unique molecular identifiers were incorporated during preparation of the TCRbeta library. TCRdb recomputed calls from the PCR reads with MiXCR, one row per CDR3 protein. The sample includes 250,000 to 300,000 distinct CDR3 sequences, about a tenth of them seen just once. Sequenced material: PBMCs, taken before TCRalphabeta/CD19-depleted stem cell transplant. The receptors here all came from a boy under three years old with acute myeloid leukemia, due to receive a stem cell transplant.

At least ten counts were recorded for this clonotype. The rearrangement uses TRBV20-1 and TRBJ2-1; 11 bases agree with TRBD2. The junction had 0 bases not matched to a gene; V was cut back by 1 base and J by 1 base. Germline loops: CDR1 DFQATT, CDR2 SNEGSKA (reference sequence). This CDR3 is built from 15 residues. The CDR3 DNA sequence: TGCAGTGCTAGAGCTAGCGGGGGGTCCTACAATGAGCAGTTCTTC. Translating it yields CSARASGGSYNEQFF.

The rearrangement links TRBV4-2 to TRBJ2-3; D call uncertain. Trimming shortened V by 0 bases and J by 5 bases, and 9 bases separated the two germline ends. The CDR3 runs to 14 residues. CDR1 is LGHNA and CDR2 is YNFKEQ in the germline V gene. The CDR3 region is CASSQDSRLDTQYF. The CDR3, as DNA: TGTGCCAGCAGCCAAGACTCGCGGCTAGATACGCAGTATTTT.

This clonotype was seen more than once but under ten times. The rearrangement links TRBV7-9 to TRBJ2-1; TRBD2 aligns across 10 bases. The CDR3 has 19 amino acids. CDR1 and CDR2 (germline): SEHNR, FQNEAQ (reference sequence). The trim removed 2 bases at V and 0 bases at J, leaving 10 bases unmatched. The CDR3 here is CASSLNKGLASSSYNEQFF. CDR3 coding DNA: TGTGCCAGCAGCTTAAATAAGGGACTAGCGTCCAGCTCCTACAATGAGCAGTTCTTC.

Comments on this clonotype: One end of the junction is discordant with germline, which a read error may explain. V and J are TRBV4-3 and TRBJ2-5; no clear D. In germline, CDR1 is LGHNA, CDR2 YSLEER. The CDR3 loop spans 14 amino acids. DNA for the CDR3: TGCTCCAGCAGCCAAGAGGCAGTTCAAGAGACCCAGTACTTC. Translation: CSSSQEAVQETQYF.

This clonotype was seen at least ten times. The V and J genes are TRBV20-1 and TRBJ2-3; D is perhaps TRBD2 (6 bases). Trimming cost V 3 bases and J 2 bases, with 12 bases left between them. The CDR3 extends over 14 amino acids. Looked up from germline, CDR1 is DFQATT and CDR2 is SNEGSKA (reference sequence). CDR3 protein: CSASGGGPTDTQYF. The CDR3, as DNA: TGCAGTGCTAGCGGGGGTGGACCCACAGATACGCAGTATTTT.

This clonotype was recorded many times. The chain employs TRBV9 and TRBJ2-1; TRBD1 matches at 11 bases. Germline trimming cut 0 bases from V and 0 bases from J; bases unmatched to any gene: 17. This CDR3 region has 22 residues. Germline V gene lookup returns CDR1 SGDLS and CDR2 YYNGEE. The CDR3 reads CASSVGDRGATSGLVSYNEQFF. CDR3 nucleotides: TGTGCCAGCAGCGTAGGGGACAGGGGGGCTACTAGCGGGTTGGTCTCCTACAATGAGCAGTTCTTC.

Only a few counts were recorded for this clonotype. The chain recombines TRBV11-2 with TRBJ2-2; D tentatively fits TRBD1 or TRBD2 (5 bases each). The V and J ends lost 3 bases and 2 bases respectively, with 10 bases between them. The CDR3 covers 15 residues. The V gene's germline CDR1 is SGHAT and CDR2 FQNNGV. Written as DNA, the CDR3 is TGTGCCAGCAGCTTTGGGACCCTCAACACCGGGGAGCTGTTTTTT. Encoded protein: CASSFGTLNTGELFF.

The sample holds a few counts of this clonotype. The CDR3 is CSARDPRVYEQYF. Written as DNA, the CDR3 is TGCAGTGCTAGAGATCCGAGGGTCTACGAGCAGTACTTC. The genes are TRBV20-1 and TRBJ2-7, with D perhaps TRBD2 (5 bases). Germline loops: CDR1 DFQATT, CDR2 SNEGSKA (reference sequence). The CDR3 consists of 13 residues. V was cut by 0 bases and J by 3 bases, with 9 bases left in between.

The chain is built from TRBV5-1 and TRBJ1-5; TRBD1 matches 7 bases. CDR3 length: 15 amino acids. V lost 2 bases and J lost 2; bases outside the gene matches: 4. Per germline, CDR1 SGHRS and CDR2 YFSETQ. The CDR3 region has the DNA TGCGCCAGCAGCTTTACCGGGACAGGCAATCAGCCCCAGCATTTT. Its protein product is CASSFTGTGNQPQHF.